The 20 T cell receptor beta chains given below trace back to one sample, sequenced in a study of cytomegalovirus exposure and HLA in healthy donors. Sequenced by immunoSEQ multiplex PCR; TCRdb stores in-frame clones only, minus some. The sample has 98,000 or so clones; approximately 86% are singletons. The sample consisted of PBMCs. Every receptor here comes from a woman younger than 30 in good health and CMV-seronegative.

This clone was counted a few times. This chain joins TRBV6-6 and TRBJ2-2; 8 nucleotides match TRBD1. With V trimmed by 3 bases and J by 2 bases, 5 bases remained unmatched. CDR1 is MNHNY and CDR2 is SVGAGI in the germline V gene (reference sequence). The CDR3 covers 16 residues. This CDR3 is CASSYPGTGNTGELFF. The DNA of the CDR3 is TGTGCCAGCAGTTATCCCGGGACAGGAAACACCGGGGAGCTGTTTTTT.

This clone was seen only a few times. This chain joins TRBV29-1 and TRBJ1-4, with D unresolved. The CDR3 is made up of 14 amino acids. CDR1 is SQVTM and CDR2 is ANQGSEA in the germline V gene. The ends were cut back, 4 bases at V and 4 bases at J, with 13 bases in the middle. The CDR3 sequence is CSVVSGSYNEKLFF. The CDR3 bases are TGCAGCGTTGTGAGCGGGAGTTATAATGAAAAACTGTTTTTT.

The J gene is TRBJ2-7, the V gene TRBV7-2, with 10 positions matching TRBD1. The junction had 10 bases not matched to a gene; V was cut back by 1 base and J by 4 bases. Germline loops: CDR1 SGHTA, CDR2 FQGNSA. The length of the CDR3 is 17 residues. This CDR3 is CASSLVGTGVFRYEQYF. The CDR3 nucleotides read TGTGCCAGCAGCTTAGTGGGGACAGGGGTGTTTAGGTACGAGCAGTACTTC.

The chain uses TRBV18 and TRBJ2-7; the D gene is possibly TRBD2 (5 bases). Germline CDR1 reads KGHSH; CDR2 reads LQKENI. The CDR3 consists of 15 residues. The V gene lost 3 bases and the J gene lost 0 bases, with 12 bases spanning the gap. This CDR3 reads CASSPSWTGSYEQYF. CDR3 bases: TGTGCCAGCTCACCGAGCTGGACTGGCTCCTACGAGCAGTACTTC.

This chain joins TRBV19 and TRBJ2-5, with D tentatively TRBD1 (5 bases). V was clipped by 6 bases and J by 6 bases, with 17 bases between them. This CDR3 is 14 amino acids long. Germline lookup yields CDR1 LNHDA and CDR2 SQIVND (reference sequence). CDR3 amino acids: CASSPQGLEKTQYF. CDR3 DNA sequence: TGTGCCAGTAGCCCCCAGGGTTTAGAAAAGACCCAGTACTTC.

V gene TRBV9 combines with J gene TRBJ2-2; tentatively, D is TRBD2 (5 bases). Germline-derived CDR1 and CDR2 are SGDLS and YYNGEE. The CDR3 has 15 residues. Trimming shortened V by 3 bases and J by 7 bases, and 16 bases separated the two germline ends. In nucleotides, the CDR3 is TGTGCCAGCAGCGGCGTGAGGAGGCATGACGGGGAGCTGTTTTTT. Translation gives CASSGVRRHDGELFF.

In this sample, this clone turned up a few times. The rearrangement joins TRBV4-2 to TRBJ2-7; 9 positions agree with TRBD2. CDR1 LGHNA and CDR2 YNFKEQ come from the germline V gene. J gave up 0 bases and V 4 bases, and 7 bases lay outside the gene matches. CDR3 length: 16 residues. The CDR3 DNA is TGTGCCAGCAGCCCCGAGGGGCGGGGGGGCTCCTACGAGCAGTACTTC. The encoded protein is CASSPEGRGGSYEQYF.

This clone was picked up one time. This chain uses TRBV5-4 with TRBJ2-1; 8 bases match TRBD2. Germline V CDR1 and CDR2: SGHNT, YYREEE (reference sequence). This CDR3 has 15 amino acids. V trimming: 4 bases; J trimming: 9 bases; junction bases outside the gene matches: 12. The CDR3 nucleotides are TGTGCCAGCAGCCGAGGGGGGCGGGGGGAAGGTGAGCAGTTCTTC. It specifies CASSRGGRGEGEQFF. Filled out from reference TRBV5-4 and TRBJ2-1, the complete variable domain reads ETGVTQSPTHLIKTRGQQVTLRCSSQSGHNTVSWYQQALGQGPQFIFQYYREEENGRGNFPPRFSGLQFPNYSSELNVNALELDDSALYLCASSRGGRGEGEQFFGPGTRLTVL.

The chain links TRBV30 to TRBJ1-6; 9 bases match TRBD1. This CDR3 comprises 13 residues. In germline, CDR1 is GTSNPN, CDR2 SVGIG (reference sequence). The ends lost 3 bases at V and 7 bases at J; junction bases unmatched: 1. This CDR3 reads CAWRGQGNSPLHF. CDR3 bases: TGTGCCTGGAGAGGACAGGGGAATTCACCCCTCCACTTT.

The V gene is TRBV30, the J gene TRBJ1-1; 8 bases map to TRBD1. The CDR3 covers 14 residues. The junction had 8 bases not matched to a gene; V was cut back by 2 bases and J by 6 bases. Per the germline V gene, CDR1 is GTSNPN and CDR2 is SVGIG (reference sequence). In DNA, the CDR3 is TGTGCCTGGAGTAGGACAGGGAAATACGCTGAAGCTTTCTTT. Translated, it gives CAWSRTGKYAEAFF.

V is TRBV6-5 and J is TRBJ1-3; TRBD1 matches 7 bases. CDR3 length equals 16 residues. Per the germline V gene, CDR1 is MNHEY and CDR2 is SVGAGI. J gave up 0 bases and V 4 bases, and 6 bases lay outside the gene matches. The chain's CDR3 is CASSSWTGVSGNTIYF. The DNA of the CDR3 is TGTGCCAGCAGTTCGTGGACAGGCGTCTCTGGAAACACCATATATTTT.

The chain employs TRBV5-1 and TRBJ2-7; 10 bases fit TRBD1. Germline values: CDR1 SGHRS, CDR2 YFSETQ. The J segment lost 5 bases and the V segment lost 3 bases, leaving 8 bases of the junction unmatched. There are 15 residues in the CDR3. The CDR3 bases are TGCGCCAGCAGCTACCCACCGACAGGGGGCCACGAGCAGTACTTC. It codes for CASSYPPTGGHEQYF.

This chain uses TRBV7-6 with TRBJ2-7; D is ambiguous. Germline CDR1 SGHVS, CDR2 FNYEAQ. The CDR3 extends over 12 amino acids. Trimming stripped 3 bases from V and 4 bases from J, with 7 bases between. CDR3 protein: CASSLSPYEQYF. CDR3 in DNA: TGTGCCAGCAGCTTGTCCCCTTACGAGCAGTACTTC.

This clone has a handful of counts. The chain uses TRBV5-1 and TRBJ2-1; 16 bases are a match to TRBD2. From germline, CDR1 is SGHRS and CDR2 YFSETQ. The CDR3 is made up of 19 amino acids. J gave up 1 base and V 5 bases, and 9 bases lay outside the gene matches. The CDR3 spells CASRMGLAGGPSSYNEQFF. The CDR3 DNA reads TGCGCCAGCAGGATGGGACTAGCGGGGGGGCCCTCGTCCTACAATGAGCAGTTCTTC.

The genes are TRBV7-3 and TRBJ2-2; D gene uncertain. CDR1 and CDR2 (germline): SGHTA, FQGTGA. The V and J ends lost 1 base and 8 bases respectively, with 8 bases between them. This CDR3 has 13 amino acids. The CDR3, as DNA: TGTGCCAGCAGCTTAAATCGCGGAGGGGAGCTGTTTTTT. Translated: CASSLNRGGELFF.

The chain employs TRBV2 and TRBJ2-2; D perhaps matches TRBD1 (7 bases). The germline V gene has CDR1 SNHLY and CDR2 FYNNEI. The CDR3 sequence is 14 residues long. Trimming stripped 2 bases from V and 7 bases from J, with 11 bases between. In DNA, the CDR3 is TGTGCCAGCAGTGAAAGCCAGGGGGGCGGGGAGCTGTTTTTT. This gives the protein CASSESQGGGELFF.

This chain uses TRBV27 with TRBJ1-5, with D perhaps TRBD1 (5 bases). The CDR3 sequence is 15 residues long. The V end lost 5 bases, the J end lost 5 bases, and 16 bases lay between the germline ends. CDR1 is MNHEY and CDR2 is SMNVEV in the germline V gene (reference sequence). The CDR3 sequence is CASSTQGIGDQPQHF. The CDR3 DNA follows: TGTGCCAGCAGTACTCAGGGTATAGGCGATCAGCCCCAGCATTTT.

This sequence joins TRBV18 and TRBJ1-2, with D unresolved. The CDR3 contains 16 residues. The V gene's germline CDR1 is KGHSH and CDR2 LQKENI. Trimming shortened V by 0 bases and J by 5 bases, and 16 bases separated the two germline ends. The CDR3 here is CASSPPTAVSGYGYTF. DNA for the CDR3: TGTGCCAGCTCACCACCCACAGCCGTTAGTGGGTATGGCTACACCTTC.

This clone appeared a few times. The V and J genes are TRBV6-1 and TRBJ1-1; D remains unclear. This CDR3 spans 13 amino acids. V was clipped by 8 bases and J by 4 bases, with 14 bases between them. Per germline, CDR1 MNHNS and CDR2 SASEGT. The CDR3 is CASASGPVTEAFF. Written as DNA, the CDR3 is TGTGCCAGCGCTAGCGGGCCGGTCACTGAAGCTTTCTTT.

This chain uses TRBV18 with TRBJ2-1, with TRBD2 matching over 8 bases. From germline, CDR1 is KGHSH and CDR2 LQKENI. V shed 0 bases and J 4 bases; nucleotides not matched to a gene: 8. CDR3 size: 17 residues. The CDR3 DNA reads TGTGCCAGCTCACCACCATTCGGCGGGGGGATATACAATGAGCAGTTCTTC. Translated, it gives CASSPPFGGGIYNEQFF.